The rows below give T cell receptor beta chains drawn from one sample of a study of blood T cell repertoires in COVID-19. This table comes from immunoSEQ multiplex PCR, and its TCRdb copy is limited to in-frame clones, with some not included. The table shows 250,000 or so clones, with approximately 86% occurring only once. Sequenced: peripheral blood. The receptors come from a woman aged 60-70 years with COVID-19, enrolled during active disease. Both conserved end residues are part of each CDR3. The order of the fields is clone size, D gene, V gene, J gene, CDR3 protein, CDR3 DNA. A D gene is named only where the DNA matches it firmly. A clone size is listed for some rows: how often the clone was seen (once, few, many), or a class if it is expanded.

NA,NA,TRBV3-1/TRBV3-2,TRBJ1-1,CASRMGQLAFF,TGTGCCAGCCGGATGGGACAATTAGCTTTCTTT
NA,NA,TRBV19,TRBJ1-5,CASSLQGNSNQPQHF,TGTGCCAGTAGTCTCCAGGGCAATAGCAATCAGCCCCAGCATTTT
NA,NA,TRBV6-5,TRBJ1-1,CASSYRAVNTEAFF,TGTGCCAGCAGTTACCGAGCGGTGAACACTGAAGCTTTCTTT
NA,NA,TRBV11-3,TRBJ2-3,CASSRGTASTDTQYF,TGTGCCAGCAGCCGCGGGACGGCTAGCACAGATACGCAGTATTTT
NA,NA,TRBV2,TRBJ1-5,CASSLTGNSNQPQHF,TGTGCCAGCAGCCTAACAGGGAATAGCAATCAGCCCCAGCATTTT
NA,TRBD2,TRBV13,TRBJ2-1,CASSNRQREWSYNEQFF,TGTGCCAGCAGCAATCGCCAGCGGGAGTGGTCCTACAATGAGCAGTTCTTC
NA,NA,TRBV7-6,TRBJ1-4,CASSLGGGRSEKLFF,TGTGCCAGCAGCTTAGGAGGGGGAAGGAGTGAAAAACTGTTTTTT
NA,TRBD2,TRBV5-1,TRBJ2-1,CASSPTSGPYNEQFF,TGCGCCAGCAGCCCCACTAGCGGGCCCTACAATGAGCAGTTCTTC
NA,NA,TRBV9,TRBJ2-2,CASSPSPTGELFF,TGTGCCAGCAGCCCTAGCCCCACCGGGGAGCTGTTTTTT
few,NA,TRBV7-3,TRBJ2-1,CASSLGSTRPGDEQFF,TGTGCCAGCAGCTTAGGGTCGACCAGGCCGGGGGATGAGCAGTTCTTC
NA,TRBD1,TRBV5-8,TRBJ1-1,CASSSDRGRKAFF,TGTGCCAGCAGCTCGGACAGGGGGCGCAAAGCTTTCTTT
NA,TRBD2,TRBV6-4,TRBJ2-7,CASSEMASGSYEQYF,TGTGCCAGCAGTGAGATGGCTAGCGGGAGCTACGAGCAGTACTTC
NA,NA,TRBV18,TRBJ1-2,CASSKSQQRYGYTF,TGTGCCAGCTCTAAATCTCAGCAGCGCTATGGCTACACCTTC
NA,NA,TRBV6-5,TRBJ1-5,CASSSQSNQPQHF,TGTGCCAGCAGCTCACAGAGCAATCAGCCCCAGCATTTT
NA,NA,TRBV11-3,TRBJ2-7,CASSQRGGYYEQYF,TGTGCCAGCAGCCAGAGAGGCGGCTACTACGAGCAGTACTTC
NA,NA,TRBV5-1,TRBJ2-1,CASSLSLGGEQFF,TGCGCCAGCAGCTTGTCCCTCGGCGGGGAGCAGTTCTTC
NA,TRBD2,TRBV7-3,TRBJ2-2,CASSPRTRPGELFF,TGTGCCAGCAGCCCAAGGACTAGACCCGGGGAGCTGTTTTTT
NA,NA,TRBV6-5,TRBJ2-1,CASSVGGGAYNEQFF,TGTGCCAGCAGCGTGGGTGGCGGGGCTTACAATGAGCAGTTCTTC
NA,TRBD1,TRBV7-2,TRBJ1-1,CASSPRDRGRAFF,TGTGCCAGCAGCCCCCGGGACAGGGGTCGAGCTTTCTTT
NA,NA,TRBV30,TRBJ1-5,CAWSRQGRISNQPQHF,TGTGCCTGGAGTAGGCAGGGAAGAATTAGCAATCAGCCCCAGCATTTT
NA,TRBD2,TRBV10-1,TRBJ2-3,CASGGLAGGTDTQYF,TGCGCCAGCGGGGGACTAGCGGGCGGCACAGATACGCAGTATTTT
NA,TRBD1,TRBV12-3/TRBV12-4,TRBJ2-7,CASSRDRLYEQYF,TGTGCCAGCAGCCGGGACAGGTTATACGAGCAGTACTTC
NA,NA,TRBV5-4,TRBJ2-1,CASSLGGAYNEQFF,TGTGCCAGCAGCTTGGGGGGGGCCTACAATGAGCAGTTCTTC
NA,NA,TRBV5-6,TRBJ2-2,CASSSVLAPVLSGELFF,TGTGCCAGCAGCTCAGTCCTAGCGCCAGTTTTGTCCGGGGAGCTGTTTTTT
NA,TRBD2,TRBV11-2,TRBJ2-5,CASSAGLGLAGVWETQYF,TGTGCCAGCAGCGCCGGACTGGGACTAGCGGGAGTCTGGGAGACCCAGTACTTC
few,NA,TRBV12-3/TRBV12-4,TRBJ1-1,CASSLTGSTEAFF,TGTGCCAGCAGTTTAACGGGGAGCACTGAAGCTTTCTTT
once,NA,TRBV9,TRBJ1-1,CASKGVGTEAFF,TGTGCCAGCAAAGGGGTAGGAACTGAAGCTTTCTTT
NA,NA,TRBV6-5,TRBJ2-1,CASDEQGVYNEQFF,TGTGCCAGCGACGAACAGGGAGTCTACAATGAGCAGTTCTTC
NA,NA,TRBV25-1,TRBJ2-1,CASSGRLLEQFF,TGTGCCAGCAGTGGGAGACTACTGGAGCAGTTCTTC
NA,TRBD2,TRBV28,TRBJ2-1,CASRSNAGEDYNEQFF,TGTGCCAGCAGGTCCAATGCGGGGGAGGACTACAATGAGCAGTTCTTC
once,NA,TRBV19,TRBJ1-2,CASSIRAGDYGYTF,TGTGCCAGTAGTATTCGGGCAGGGGATTATGGCTACACCTTC
NA,TRBD2,TRBV24-1,TRBJ2-7,CATSDPQIAGGTTSWYF,TGTGCCACCAGTGACCCACAAATAGCGGGAGGGACAACAAGTTGGTACTTC
NA,TRBD1,TRBV7-2,TRBJ2-5,CASSTGTGGETQYF,TGTGCCAGCAGCACCGGGACAGGGGGAGAGACCCAGTACTTC
NA,NA,TRBV19,TRBJ2-7,CASIGQNSYEQYF,TGTGCCAGTATCGGACAGAACTCCTACGAGCAGTACTTC
few,NA,TRBV2,TRBJ1-1,CASITPSELNTEAFF,TGTGCCAGCATTACTCCCTCTGAATTGAACACTGAAGCTTTCTTT
once,TRBD1,TRBV15,TRBJ1-1,CATSRGGTGVTEAFF,TGTGCCACCAGCAGGGGGGGGACAGGGGTGACTGAAGCTTTCTTT
NA,NA,TRBV20-1,TRBJ1-1,CSASPGNTEAFF,TGCAGTGCTAGTCCTGGCAACACTGAAGCTTTCTTT
NA,TRBD1,TRBV11-2,TRBJ1-4,CASSPGGGGKLFF,TGTGCCAGCAGCCCAGGGGGTGGCGGAAAACTGTTTTTT
NA,TRBD1,TRBV6-5,TRBJ1-4,CASSSRTGVEKLFF,TGTGCCAGCAGTTCCAGAACAGGGGTCGAAAAACTGTTTTTT
NA,TRBD2,TRBV4-1,TRBJ2-7,CASSQDHPGTSGGVRYEQYF,TGCGCCAGCAGCCAAGACCACCCCGGGACTAGCGGGGGCGTACGGTACGAGCAGTACTTC
NA,TRBD1,TRBV25-1,TRBJ2-7,CASSEWGQGAGSYEQYF,TGTGCCAGCAGTGAATGGGGACAGGGGGCCGGGTCCTACGAGCAGTACTTC
few,TRBD2,TRBV6-2/TRBV6-3,TRBJ2-7,CASSDTGTKAYEQYF,TGTGCCAGCAGTGACACCGGGACTAAAGCCTACGAGCAGTACTTC
NA,NA,TRBV6-5,TRBJ2-1,CASTKGSYNEQFF,TGTGCCAGCACGAAAGGGAGCTACAATGAGCAGTTCTTC
NA,TRBD1,TRBV27,TRBJ2-1,CASRTGTREQFF,TGTGCCAGCAGGACAGGGACGCGTGAGCAGTTCTTC
few,TRBD2,TRBV7-6,TRBJ2-2,CASSLEGLASGELFF,TGTGCCAGCAGCTTAGAGGGACTAGCCTCCGGGGAGCTGTTTTTT
NA,NA,TRBV5-4,TRBJ2-1,CASSFDAPSYNEQFF,TGTGCCAGCAGCTTTGACGCCCCTAGCTACAATGAGCAGTTCTTC
NA,TRBD2,TRBV7-6,TRBJ2-1,CASSLGASGSSYNEQFF,TGTGCCAGCAGCTTGGGGGCTAGCGGGAGCTCCTACAATGAGCAGTTCTTC
NA,TRBD1,TRBV10-3,TRBJ2-5,CAISGQGQETQYF,TGTGCCATCAGTGGACAGGGCCAAGAGACCCAGTACTTC
few,NA,TRBV2,TRBJ1-6,CASTRGLDNSPLHF,TGTGCCAGCACCAGGGGTCTTGATAATTCACCCCTCCACTTT
NA,TRBD1,TRBV23-1,TRBJ1-5,CASSQSKGGQGEFSNQPQHF,TGCGCCAGCAGTCAATCGAAGGGGGGCCAGGGGGAGTTTAGCAATCAGCCCCAGCATTTT
NA,NA,TRBV30,TRBJ1-5,CAWSLGDASNQPQHF,TGTGCCTGGAGTCTGGGCGACGCTAGCAATCAGCCCCAGCATTTT
NA,NA,TRBV6-2/TRBV6-3,TRBJ2-1,CASSSRSYNEQFF,TGTGCCAGCAGTTCCCGTTCCTACAATGAGCAGTTCTTC
NA,TRBD1,TRBV5-1,TRBJ2-3,CASSLDTGAQDTQYF,TGCGCCAGCAGCTTGGATACAGGGGCCCAAGATACGCAGTATTTT
NA,NA,TRBV7-3,TRBJ1-1,CASSLWADTEAFF,TGTGCCAGCAGCTTATGGGCAGACACTGAAGCTTTCTTT
NA,TRBD1,TRBV6-5,TRBJ1-2,CASSPFGQGRNGYTF,TGTGCCAGCAGTCCATTCGGACAGGGTCGGAATGGCTACACCTTC
NA,NA,TRBV7-8,TRBJ1-4,CASSYLDSEKLFF,TGTGCCAGCAGCTACCTGGACAGTGAAAAACTGTTTTTT
NA,TRBD1,TRBV6-5,TRBJ1-1,CASSPRTGGRAEAFF,TGTGCCAGCAGTCCGAGGACAGGTGGGCGCGCTGAAGCTTTCTTT
NA,TRBD2,TRBV19,TRBJ2-1,CASNPSGSYNEQFF,TGTGCCAGTAACCCTAGCGGCTCCTACAATGAGCAGTTCTTC
NA,TRBD1,TRBV4-1,TRBJ1-1,CASSPRDRGSTEAFF,TGCGCCAGCAGCCCGCGGGACAGGGGTAGCACTGAAGCTTTCTTT
NA,TRBD2,TRBV10-3,TRBJ2-7,CAISGFRESGTPEQYF,TGTGCCATCAGTGGATTTAGGGAGAGCGGGACTCCCGAGCAGTACTTC